The 29 T cell receptor beta chains presented below share a single source sample, sequenced in a study of blood T cell repertoires in COVID-19. Only in-frame clones appear in the TCRdb table, and some are missing; sequencing was by immunoSEQ multiplex PCR. The table lists approximately 150,000 clones, 85% of them singletons. The source material was PBMCs or T cells enriched from blood (not recorded which). The receptors were sampled from a woman between 40 and 50 years old who had recovered from COVID-19.

The rearrangement uses TRBV14 and TRBJ1-2; D is unresolved. The CDR3 sequence is 14 residues long. Germline CDR1 reads SGHDN; CDR2 reads FVKESK. Trimming took 3 bases from V and 8 from J, leaving 16 bases between them. The CDR3 spells CASSQSRHPKGYTF. CDR3 DNA sequence: TGTGCCAGCAGCCAGAGTCGACACCCCAAAGGCTACACCTTC. The variable domain in full, completed from reference TRBV14 and TRBJ1-2, reads EAGVTQFPSHSVIEKGQTVTLRCDPISGHDNLYWYRRVMGKEIKFLLHFVKESKQDESGMPNNRFLAERTGGTYSTLKVQPAELEDSGVYFCASSQSRHPKGYTFGSGTRLTVV.

The chain is built from TRBV7-8 and TRBJ2-5; possible D gene TRBD1, 5 bases. V was clipped by 1 base and J by 1 base, with 13 bases between them. Germline V gives CDR1 SGHVS, CDR2 FQNEAQ. The CDR3 length is 16 residues. The CDR3 is CASSLEAGLAQETQYF. CDR3 DNA sequence: TGTGCCAGCAGCTTAGAAGCAGGGCTGGCCCAAGAGACCCAGTACTTC. The complete variable domain, with remaining parts taken from reference TRBV7-8 and TRBJ2-5, reads GAGVSQSPRYKVAKRGQDVALRCDPISGHVSLFWYQQALGQGPEFLTYFQNEAQLDKSGLPSDRFFAERPEGSVSTLKIQRTQQEDSAVYLCASSLEAGLAQETQYFGPGTRLLVL.

This chain uses TRBV9 with TRBJ2-2; 7 bases agree with TRBD1. V shed 3 bases, J shed 5 bases, and the junction held 4 bases outside the gene matches. CDR1 and CDR2 (germline): SGDLS, YYNGEE. This CDR3 region has 14 residues. Written as DNA, the CDR3 is TGTGCCAGCAGCGGGACGACAGGGACCGGGGAGCTGTTTTTT. Translation: CASSGTTGTGELFF.

The chain links TRBV30 to TRBJ2-7; 10 nucleotides match TRBD2. Germline V gives CDR1 GTSNPN, CDR2 SVGIG (reference sequence). CDR3 size: 16 residues. The junction had 7 bases not matched to a gene; V was cut back by 2 bases and J by 0 bases. CDR3 residues: CAWSRGSSGGSYEQYF. CDR3 bases: TGTGCCTGGAGTAGAGGTTCTAGCGGGGGCTCCTACGAGCAGTACTTC.

The chain is built from TRBV19 and TRBJ1-5, with a tentative D call TRBD1 (6 bases). The CDR3 loop spans 18 amino acids. From germline, CDR1 is LNHDA and CDR2 SQIVND (reference sequence). V was pared by 10 bases and J by 0 bases, with 25 bases between. The CDR3 here is CATTGTFQTGASNQPQHF. The DNA for the CDR3 is TGTGCCACGACCGGGACATTCCAAACCGGGGCTAGCAATCAGCCCCAGCATTTT.

This rearrangement joins TRBV9 to TRBJ1-1; no clear D. V lost 4 bases, J lost 1 base, and 8 bases lay in between. This CDR3 has 13 residues. Germline V CDR1 and CDR2: SGDLS, YYNGEE. Written as DNA, the CDR3 is TGTGCCAGCAGCTCCACGGGGAACACTGAAGCTTTCTTT. As protein: CASSSTGNTEAFF.

The V call is TRBV30, the J call TRBJ2-7, with unresolved D. The V gene lost 0 bases and the J gene lost 2 bases, with 8 bases spanning the gap. Germline V gives CDR1 GTSNPN, CDR2 SVGIG (reference sequence). The CDR3 runs to 13 residues. CDR3 in amino acids: CAWSVSKTYEQYF. The CDR3 bases are TGTGCCTGGAGTGTATCCAAAACCTACGAGCAGTACTTC. The full variable domain, with the rest looked up from reference TRBV30 and TRBJ2-7, is SQTIHQWPATLVQPVGSPLSLECTVEGTSNPNLYWYRQAAGRGLQLLFYSVGIGQISSEVPQNLSASRPQDRQFILSSKKLLLSDSGFYLCAWSVSKTYEQYFGPGTRLTVT.

CDR3 sequence reads: CASSVLAGASYNEQFF. In DNA, the CDR3 is TGTGCCAGCAGCGTTTTAGCGGGGGCCTCCTACAATGAGCAGTTCTTC. The chain employs TRBV9 and TRBJ2-1, with 9 bases that match TRBD2. The germline CDR1 and CDR2 sequences are SGDLS and YYNGEE. J gave up 0 bases and V 2 bases, and 3 bases lay outside the gene matches. The CDR3 has 16 residues.

CDR3 in amino acids: CATITTGLDPPTNEKLFF. For the CDR3, the DNA is TGTGCCACCATCACAACGGGTCTAGATCCGCCAACTAATGAAAAACTGTTTTTT. The chain links TRBV15 to TRBJ1-4; D gene uncertain. CDR1 and CDR2 (germline): LNHNV, YYDKDF (reference sequence). The CDR3 consists of 18 residues. Trimming stripped 7 bases from V and 0 bases from J, with 21 bases between.

The genes are TRBV5-6 and TRBJ2-3; D unresolved. CDR3 size: 11 residues. With 3 bases removed from V and 3 bases from J, the gap between germline ends came to 2 bases. Per germline, CDR1 SGHDT and CDR2 YYEEEE. The CDR3 DNA sequence: TGTGCCAGCAGCTCGACAGATACGCAGTATTTT. Translated, it gives CASSSTDTQYF.

The chain links TRBV7-9 to TRBJ2-7; D is unclear. There are 13 residues in the CDR3. Germline CDR1 is SEHNR and CDR2 is FQNEAQ (reference sequence). Trimming removed 4 bases from V and 2 bases from J, with 9 bases in between. The CDR3, as DNA: TGTGCCAGCAGCTCCTTTGCAGCCTACGAGCAGTACTTC. Encoded protein: CASSSFAAYEQYF.

The chain is built from TRBV2 and TRBJ2-7; 8 positions match TRBD2. J was trimmed by 3 bases and V by 1 base; bases with no gene match: 8. Germline-derived CDR1 and CDR2 are SNHLY and FYNNEI. This CDR3 spans 16 amino acids. CDR3 in amino acids: CASSEVGRGDNYEQYF. CDR3 DNA sequence: TGTGCCAGCAGTGAAGTTGGGCGGGGGGACAACTACGAGCAGTACTTC.

The chain uses TRBV2 and TRBJ2-7; the D gene is possibly TRBD1 (5 bases). V lost 6 bases and J 7 bases, leaving 10 bases between the germline ends. CDR1 and CDR2 (germline): SNHLY, FYNNEI. The CDR3 is made up of 11 amino acids. As DNA, the CDR3 is TGTGCCAGCAGGACAGCCGTGGAGCAGTACTTC. This sequence encodes CASRTAVEQYF.

The gene calls are TRBV7-9 and TRBJ2-7; the D gene is possibly TRBD2 (5 bases). CDR3 length equals 15 residues. The V end lost 6 bases, the J end lost 2 bases, and 17 bases lay between the germline ends. The germline V gene encodes CDR1 SEHNR and CDR2 FQNEAQ (reference sequence). This CDR3 is CASSSPDSAAYEQYF. The CDR3 DNA follows: TGTGCCAGCAGTTCCCCTGATAGCGCCGCCTACGAGCAGTACTTC.

The chain carries TRBV9 and TRBJ1-6, with 9 bases identical to TRBD1. The CDR3 sequence is 17 residues long. With V trimmed by 5 bases and J by 3 bases, 9 bases remained unmatched. The germline V gene has CDR1 SGDLS and CDR2 YYNGEE. The CDR3 sequence is CASRKGDRVSYNSPLHF. CDR3 DNA: TGTGCCAGCAGGAAAGGGGACAGGGTAAGCTATAATTCACCCCTCCACTTT.

The chain is built from TRBV5-1 and TRBJ1-2; 8 bases fit TRBD1. CDR1 is SGHRS, CDR2 YFSETQ, per germline. Trimming took 1 base from V and 8 from J; bases not matched to a gene: 10. This CDR3 spans 15 amino acids. Here the CDR3 DNA reads TGCGCCAGCAGCTTGCCCGGACAGGGAGTACGAGGCTACACCTTC. Its translation: CASSLPGQGVRGYTF.

The V and J genes are TRBV28 and TRBJ1-1; D is possibly TRBD1 (6 bases). CDR1 and CDR2 (germline): MDHEN, SYDVKM. Trimming took 6 bases from V and 7 from J, leaving 12 bases between them. The CDR3 covers 12 residues. The CDR3 DNA sequence: TGTGCCAGCAGGGTAGGACAGAATGAAGCTTTCTTT. Translated: CASRVGQNEAFF.

The chain links TRBV29-1 to TRBJ1-1, with D possibly being TRBD1 (5 bases). V dropped 3 bases and J dropped 3 bases, with 11 bases sitting between them. Germline loops: CDR1 SQVTM, CDR2 ANQGSEA. The CDR3 spans 13 residues. CDR3 loop: CSVESGGDTEAFF. In DNA form, the CDR3 reads TGCAGCGTTGAGTCGGGGGGAGACACTGAAGCTTTCTTT.

This chain connects TRBV3-1 (or the pseudogene TRBV3-2) to TRBJ2-4; D is possibly TRBD2 (6 bases). Germline lookup yields CDR1 LGHDT and CDR2 YNNKEL (reference sequence). The CDR3 contains 18 residues. Trimming stripped 2 bases from V and 5 bases from J, with 22 bases between. CDR3 bases: TGTGCCAGCAGCCAATTACTGTGGGAGGCTGGGGTACAAAACATTCAGTACTTC. Translated: CASSQLLWEAGVQNIQYF.

V gene TRBV13 combines with J gene TRBJ2-5; TRBD1 matches at 9 bases. Germline loops: CDR1 PRHDT, CDR2 FYEKMQ (reference sequence). The ends lost 0 bases at V and 2 bases at J; junction bases unmatched: 10. The CDR3 spans 18 residues. The CDR3 loop reads CASSLGLSGTGRQETQYF. DNA for the CDR3: TGTGCCAGCAGCTTAGGCCTGTCCGGGACAGGGCGGCAAGAGACCCAGTACTTC.

Remarks on this clone: Other DNA sequences from this sample encode an identical CDR3 as well. This sequence joins TRBV29-1 and TRBJ1-4; D gene ambiguous. This CDR3 comprises 12 residues. V was shortened by 6 bases and J by 4 bases, with 9 bases between the two germline ends. The germline V gene encodes CDR1 SQVTM and CDR2 ANQGSEA. The CDR3 region has the DNA TGCAGCGTGAGAGGGAGTAATGAAAAACTGTTTTTT. Translated: CSVRGSNEKLFF.

The chain couples TRBV19 to TRBJ2-7, with TRBD1 matching 11 bases. The J segment lost 4 bases and the V segment lost 5 bases, leaving 4 bases of the junction unmatched. Germline loops: CDR1 LNHDA, CDR2 SQIVND (reference sequence). This CDR3 contains 14 residues. The CDR3 here is CASSAGTGGYEQYF. CDR3 sequence (DNA): TGTGCCAGTAGTGCCGGGACAGGGGGTTACGAGCAGTACTTC.

A single count supports this clone. The chain uses TRBV5-6 and TRBJ2-7, with D unclear. CDR3 length equals 13 residues. The germline gives CDR1 SGHDT, CDR2 YYEEEE. Trimming cost V 0 bases and J 4 bases, with 8 bases left between them. CDR3 region: CASSLVVGYEQYF. Here the CDR3 DNA reads TGTGCCAGCAGCTTGGTCGTCGGGTACGAGCAGTACTTC. Full variable domain (outside the CDR3, taken from reference TRBV5-6 and TRBJ2-7): DAGVTQSPTHLIKTRGQQVTLRCSPKSGHDTVSWYQQALGQGPQFIFQYYEEEERQRGNFPDRFSGHQFPNYSSELNVNALLLGDSALYLCASSLVVGYEQYFGPGTRLTVT.

V and J are TRBV5-1 and TRBJ2-7, with 10 positions matching TRBD2. Germline CDR1 SGHRS, CDR2 YFSETQ. Unmatched junction bases numbered 16, after V lost 2 bases and J lost 2 bases. The CDR3 contains 19 residues. Here the CDR3 reads CASSFGVGGVAGGPYEQYF. In DNA form, the CDR3 reads TGCGCCAGCAGCTTTGGGGTCGGGGGTGTAGCGGGAGGCCCCTACGAGCAGTACTTC.

This clone was seen more than once but under ten times. DNA of the CDR3: TGTGCCAGCAGCCCACATGACAGCAGCTCCTACGAGCAGTACTTC. Translating gives CASSPHDSSSYEQYF. The J gene is TRBJ2-7, the V gene TRBV7-6; D might be TRBD1 (5 bases). CDR1 is SGHVS and CDR2 is FNYEAQ in the germline V gene. Trimming cost V 5 bases and J 0 bases, with 14 bases left between them. This CDR3 comprises 15 residues.

V gene TRBV6-5 combines with J gene TRBJ2-3; possible D gene TRBD1, 6 bases. Germline CDR1 is MNHEY and CDR2 is SVGAGI. The CDR3 has 13 residues. The germline V and J ends were trimmed by 6 bases and 3 bases, with 10 bases remaining between them. This CDR3 is CASRTGMTDTQYF. CDR3 coding DNA: TGTGCCAGCAGAACAGGGATGACAGATACGCAGTATTTT.

This clone has only a few counts. The chain recombines TRBV12-5 with TRBJ1-2; D may be TRBD1 (5 bases). The germline V and J ends were trimmed by 6 bases and 2 bases, with 10 bases remaining between them. CDR1 and CDR2 (germline): LGHNT, FRNRAP. The CDR3 runs to 13 residues. The CDR3 coding sequence is TGTGCTAGTGGCGTGACAGAGAACTATGGCTACACCTTC. Translating it yields CASGVTENYGYTF.

V and J are TRBV19 and TRBJ1-2; TRBD1 aligns across 10 bases. Germline loops: CDR1 LNHDA, CDR2 SQIVND (reference sequence). With 4 bases clipped from V and 8 bases from J, the junction kept 10 bases outside the gene matches. The CDR3 has 15 amino acids. CDR3 sequence (DNA): TGTGCCAGTAGTACCAGATCGACAGGGGGCGACGGCTACACCTTC. Protein sequence: CASSTRSTGGDGYTF. Filled out from reference TRBV19 and TRBJ1-2, the complete variable domain reads DGGITQSPKYLFRKEGQNVTLSCEQNLNHDAMYWYRQDPGQGLRLIYYSQIVNDFQKGDIAEGYSVSREKKESFPLTVTSAQKNPTAFYLCASSTRSTGGDGYTFGSGTRLTVV.

The chain carries TRBV7-9 and TRBJ1-6; TRBD1 might be the D (6 bases). Per germline, CDR1 SEHNR and CDR2 FQNEAQ (reference sequence). The germline V and J ends were trimmed by 8 bases and 9 bases, with 20 bases remaining between them. There are 15 residues in the CDR3. CDR3 nucleotides: TGTGCCAGCCAACGGACAGCCAACTATTTTTCACCCCTCCACTTT. Its translation is CASQRTANYFSPLHF.